These 10 T cell receptor beta chains came from one sample sequenced in a study of T-cell memory formation after mild COVID-19. Via MiXCR, TCRdb re-called the 5' RACE reads, giving one row per CDR3 protein. Here the sample spans fewer than 700,000 distinct CDR3 sequences, roughly 18% being singletons. The sample taken for sequencing was PBMCs or a T cell subset sorted from them (not recorded which). The source is an adult woman who had mild COVID-19 (a few samples of this study predate the infection). Cell type and time point are not known.

The genes are TRBV28 and TRBJ1-1; D call uncertain. The germline V gene has CDR1 MDHEN and CDR2 SYDVKM. Trimming cost V 3 bases and J 6 bases, with 14 bases left between them. This CDR3 has 14 amino acids. Written as DNA, the CDR3 is TGTGCCAGCAGTTTTGGTCTCCGGGTGGCTGAAGCTTTCTTT. Translated: CASSFGLRVAEAFF.

A few counts support this clonotype. Relative to the germline gene, one junction end is altered; a read error may explain this. The rearrangement joins TRBV7-8 to TRBJ1-5, with 7 bases lining up with TRBD1. Looked up from germline, CDR1 is SGHVS and CDR2 is FQNEAQ. This CDR3 spans 15 amino acids. The CDR3 loop reads CASSLAGTANQPQHF. CDR3 DNA sequence: TGTGCCAGCAGCCTAGCGGGGACAGCGAATCAGCCCCAGCATTTT.

This clonotype turned up a few times. The chain couples TRBV3-1 to TRBJ2-1; TRBD2 aligns across 7 bases. The length of the CDR3 is 13 residues. V dropped 3 bases and J dropped 6; count of bases not matched to a gene: 2. CDR1 LGHDT and CDR2 YNNKEL come from the germline V gene (reference sequence). The CDR3 reads CASSQGLFNEQFF. In DNA form, the CDR3 reads TGTGCCAGCAGCCAGGGACTATTCAATGAGCAGTTCTTC.

The chain recombines TRBV6-5 with TRBJ1-4; D not certain. The CDR3 length is 16 residues. Between the trimmed V and J ends, which lost 4 bases and 0 bases, there was a span of 12 bases. The germline V gene has CDR1 MNHEY and CDR2 SVGAGI. The CDR3 DNA sequence: TGTGCCAGCAGTTTCGGATCCCGGGCAACTAATGAAAAACTGTTTTTT. Encoded protein: CASSFGSRATNEKLFF.

A few counts support this clonotype. The chain is built from TRBV5-1 and TRBJ2-3, with 8 bases fitting TRBD2. Per the germline V gene, CDR1 is SGHRS and CDR2 is YFSETQ. The J segment lost 0 bases and the V segment lost 1 base, leaving 7 bases of the junction unmatched. This CDR3 is built from 17 residues. CDR3 amino acids: CASSLPNLAGSTDTQYF. The DNA for the CDR3 is TGCGCCAGCAGCTTGCCTAACCTAGCGGGTAGCACAGATACGCAGTATTTT.

The chain combines TRBV5-1 with TRBJ2-7; 13 bases fit TRBD2. The CDR3 loop spans 16 amino acids. CDR1 and CDR2 from the germline V gene are SGHRS and YFSETQ. V shed 4 bases and J 4 bases; nucleotides not matched to a gene: 8. CDR3 sequence reads: CASSHGLAGVSYEQYF. The CDR3 region has the DNA TGCGCCAGCAGCCATGGACTAGCGGGGGTGAGTTACGAGCAGTACTTC.

This clonotype was counted between two and nine times. The chain recombines TRBV7-8 with TRBJ2-1; TRBD2 agrees at 9 bases. CDR1 and CDR2 from the germline V gene are SGHVS and FQNEAQ. The CDR3 covers 15 residues. V was clipped by 1 base and J by 9 bases; unmatched bases: 7. CDR3 nucleotide sequence: TGTGCCAGCAGCTTAGGGGGACTAGCTTTGAGTGAGCAGTTCTTC. Translated: CASSLGGLALSEQFF.

The table lists this clonotype with a few counts. The chain carries TRBV12-3 or TRBV12-4 and TRBJ2-1, with 8 bases identical to TRBD2. CDR3 length: 13 amino acids. The V gene end was trimmed by 9 bases and the J gene end by 7 bases; junction bases not matched to a gene: 8. CDR3 residues: CASLGGASNEQFF. Written as DNA, the CDR3 is TGTGCCAGTCTCGGGGGGGCCAGTAATGAGCAGTTCTTC.

This clonotype was counted between two and nine times. V usage is TRBV4-2 and J usage is TRBJ2-1; D gene uncertain. The V and J ends lost 8 bases and 5 bases respectively, with 13 bases between them. The CDR3 has 13 residues. The V gene's germline CDR1 is LGHNA and CDR2 YNFKEQ. The CDR3 bases are TGTGCCAGCTCACTGGCGTCCCACAATGAGCAGTTCTTC. Amino acids: CASSLASHNEQFF.

This clonotype was detected only a few times. J is TRBJ1-2 and V is TRBV3-1, with TRBD1 as a possible D gene (5 bases). This CDR3 has 13 amino acids. The V end lost 4 bases, the J end lost 6 bases, and 12 bases lay between the germline ends. CDR1 is LGHDT and CDR2 is YNNKEL in the germline V gene (reference sequence). The CDR3 loop is CASSRGGSDGYTF. CDR3 DNA: TGTGCCAGCAGCCGCGGGGGGTCGGATGGCTACACCTTC.